Listed below are T cell receptor beta chains from one sample, sequenced in a study of blood T cell repertoires in COVID-19. This table comes from immunoSEQ multiplex PCR, and its TCRdb copy is limited to in-frame clones, with some not included. The sample holds 40,000 to 50,000 clones, approximately 80% seen once. Material for sequencing was peripheral blood. These receptors originate from a man aged 50 or older with active COVID-19. The CDR3 runs from the conserved cysteine through the conserved F or W. The D gene is left open where the match is weak. Clone size appears in some rows only: once, few, many, or a class for an expanded clone.

clone size | J gene | D gene | V gene | CDR3 protein | CDR3 DNA
- | TRBJ1-5 | - | TRBV4-1 | CASSNLDRINQPQHF | TGCGCCAGCAGCAACCTTGACAGGATCAATCAGCCCCAGCATTTT
- | TRBJ2-3 | - | TRBV7-2 | CASSPRAGGRTDTQYF | TGTGCCAGCAGCCCGAGGGCTGGGGGGAGGACAGATACGCAGTATTTT
- | TRBJ1-1 | TRBD1 | TRBV7-9 | CASSLIDRAGTEAFF | TGTGCCAGCAGCTTGATCGACAGGGCGGGTACTGAAGCTTTCTTT
- | TRBJ1-2 | - | TRBV5-4 | CASSLGAYGYTF | TGTGCCAGCAGCTTGGGGGCCTATGGCTACACCTTC
- | TRBJ2-5 | TRBD1 | TRBV24-1 | CATSGPGGLYQETQYF | TGTGCCACCAGTGGGCCAGGGGGTCTCTACCAAGAGACCCAGTACTTC
few | TRBJ1-2 | - | TRBV6-1 | CASSDAQLYGYTF | TGTGCCAGCAGTGACGCCCAACTATATGGCTACACCTTC
- | TRBJ1-3 | - | TRBV6-5 | CASSPSGGNTIYF | TGTGCCAGCAGTCCCTCGGGAGGAAACACCATATATTTT
once | TRBJ2-3 | TRBD2 | TRBV7-9 | CASSFAGGPTDTQYF | TGTGCCAGCAGCTTCGCGGGGGGGCCGACAGATACGCAGTATTTT
- | TRBJ1-1 | TRBD1 | TRBV5-1 | CASSLAGTENTEAFF | TGCGCCAGCAGCTTGGCCGGGACAGAGAACACTGAAGCTTTCTTT
once | TRBJ1-5 | - | TRBV4-3 | CASSQEAHNQPQHF | TGCGCCAGCAGCCAAGAAGCCCACAATCAGCCCCAGCATTTT
- | TRBJ2-5 | - | TRBV10-3 | CATAGGGGRETQYF | TGTGCCACCGCTGGGGGAGGGGGGCGAGAGACCCAGTACTTC
- | TRBJ1-2 | - | TRBV2 | CASSEDRSYGYTF | TGTGCCAGCAGTGAGGACAGATCCTATGGCTACACCTTC
once | TRBJ2-7 | TRBD1 | TRBV7-9 | CASSLGTVRSTYEQYF | TGTGCCAGCAGCTTGGGGACAGTTCGATCAACCTACGAGCAGTACTTC
- | TRBJ1-1 | - | TRBV7-9 | CASRSQGFNTEAFF | TGTGCCAGCAGGTCACAGGGTTTTAACACTGAAGCTTTCTTT
- | TRBJ1-5 | - | TRBV28 | CASSPPRRGVNQPQHF | TGTGCCAGCAGTCCTCCCCGACGGGGGGTCAATCAGCCCCAGCATTTT
- | TRBJ1-4 | TRBD1 | TRBV7-9 | CASSSRPGQGTEKLFF | TGTGCCAGCAGCTCCCGCCCGGGACAGGGCACTGAAAAACTGTTTTTT
- | TRBJ2-2 | - | TRBV6-4 | CASKDDRDTGELFF | TGTGCCAGCAAAGATGACAGAGACACCGGGGAGCTGTTTTTT
- | TRBJ2-7 | TRBD2 | TRBV9 | CASSPRGDPYEQYF | TGTGCCAGCAGCCCCCGGGGGGACCCCTACGAGCAGTACTTC
- | TRBJ1-5 | - | TRBV19 | CASSFTRGGNQPQHF | TGTGCCAGTAGTTTCACTCGGGGGGGCAATCAGCCCCAGCATTTT
- | TRBJ2-3 | TRBD2 | TRBV6-5 | CASSYGLAGTDTQYF | TGTGCCAGCAGTTACGGACTAGCGGGGACAGATACGCAGTATTTT
- | TRBJ1-5 | TRBD1 | TRBV19 | CATTGTGRVGTQHF | TGTGCCACCACCGGGACAGGGCGAGTGGGGACCCAGCATTTT
- | TRBJ1-1 | - | TRBV7-3 | CASSFSGNTEAFF | TGTGCCAGCAGCTTTTCAGGGAACACTGAAGCTTTCTTT
- | TRBJ2-1 | TRBD2 | TRBV7-7 | CASSLLAGANNEQFF | TGTGCCAGCAGCTTATTAGCGGGAGCTAACAATGAGCAGTTCTTC
- | TRBJ2-7 | TRBD1 | TRBV18 | CASSPIQGTTYEQYF | TGTGCCAGCTCACCAATACAGGGGACCACCTACGAGCAGTACTTC
- | TRBJ2-1 | - | TRBV30 | CAWSESGREQFF | TGTGCCTGGAGTGAGAGCGGGCGTGAGCAGTTCTTC
- | TRBJ1-1 | - | TRBV4-2 | CASSQGGLQAFTEAFF | TGTGCCAGCAGCCAAGGGGGACTTCAGGCGTTCACTGAAGCTTTCTTT
few | TRBJ2-3 | TRBD2 | TRBV7-8 | CASSPPHRAGGPPPRTQYF | TGTGCCAGCAGCCCACCGCATCGAGCGGGAGGGCCACCGCCGCGAACGCAGTATTTT
- | TRBJ1-1 | - | TRBV6-5 | CASSRPGWGGAFF | TGTGCCAGCAGCCGTCCGGGGTGGGGTGGAGCTTTCTTT
- | TRBJ2-7 | - | TRBV24-1 | CATSDTGHTYEQYF | TGTGCCACCAGTGACACTGGACATACCTACGAGCAGTACTTC